This T cell receptor (beta chain) appears in the sequencing data of a study of shared clonotypes between healthy human individuals. Overall study results and limits: Represented diversity, genetic and exposure-history alike, was limited by few donors.

About this clone: Its antigen remains unidentified. A read error is likely here: a far larger clone is one base away. The sample carries other DNA sequences with the same CDR3.

Those who donated, Caucasian adults without exception, all lived in Nashville, Tennessee. As handled by the study authors: Filtering of immunoSEQ junctional sequences could not match full-length read filtering. Only in-frame clones appear in the TCRdb table, and some are missing; sequencing was by immunoSEQ multiplex PCR. The V and J calls and clone size are taken from that table; D and trimming were inferred from the DNA. The sample records around 500,000 clones, around 73% being singletons. The sequence came from a woman in her thirties or forties in good health. Some clones in this sample may be carry-over from other donors' samples. Sequences were obtained from PBMCs.

CDR3 loop: CASSLGPNQPQHF. In DNA, the CDR3 is TGTGCCAGTAGCTTAGGGCCTAATCAGCCCCAGCATTTT. The J gene is TRBJ1-5, the V gene TRBV7-2; D gene uncertain. Germline CDR1 and CDR2: SGHTA and FQGNSA. CDR3 length: 13 residues.